The 17 T cell receptor beta chains presented below share a single source sample, sequenced in a study of OX40 agonist ivuxolimab in advanced cancers. Assay used: immunoSEQ multiplex PCR; TCRdb lists only in-frame clones, some missing. Found here are 55,000 to 65,000 clones, about 85% of them singletons; the top ten hold under 5%. The specimen comprised CD4+ or CD8+ T cells sorted from blood, sampled in a trial of the OX40 agonist ivuxolimab. Receptors originate from an adult with an advanced solid tumor such as melanoma, head and neck, liver or kidney cancer.

The chain employs TRBV7-9 and TRBJ1-4; tentatively, D is TRBD1 (6 bases). Germline V gives CDR1 SEHNR, CDR2 FQNEAQ (reference sequence). The CDR3 totals 15 residues. The V and J ends lost 5 bases and 5 bases respectively, with 15 bases between them. The DNA of the CDR3 is TGTGCCAGCAGCCCAGACAGGTCTCGAAATGAAAAACTGTTTTTT. Amino acid sequence: CASSPDRSRNEKLFF.

In its sample, this clone was seen a few times. V gene TRBV5-1 combines with J gene TRBJ2-2, with 13 nucleotides matching TRBD2. The CDR3 runs 15 residues. The V gene end was trimmed by 4 bases and the J gene end by 7 bases; junction bases not matched to a gene: 4. CDR1 and CDR2 from the germline V gene are SGHRS and YFSETQ. DNA of the CDR3: TGCGCCAGCAGCGGGACTAGCGGGACGGGCGGGGAGCTGTTTTTT. Amino acids: CASSGTSGTGGELFF.

V usage is TRBV10-3 and J usage is TRBJ2-1; TRBD2 aligns across 7 bases. Germline CDR1 reads ENHRY; CDR2 reads SYGVKD. Germline trimming cut 0 bases from V and 7 bases from J; bases unmatched to any gene: 6. CDR3 length: 15 residues. The CDR3 here is CAISESWWEGNEQFF. CDR3 nucleotide sequence: TGTGCCATCAGTGAGTCGTGGTGGGAGGGGAATGAGCAGTTCTTC.

The chain couples TRBV2 to TRBJ2-3; TRBD1 aligns across 7 bases. The CDR3 is 14 amino acids. The germline V gene encodes CDR1 SNHLY and CDR2 FYNNEI. V lost 8 bases, J lost 2 bases, and 7 bases stayed unmatched. The CDR3 sequence is CASLPGQYTDTQYF. In nucleotides, the CDR3 is TGTGCCAGCCTCCCGGGACAGTACACAGATACGCAGTATTTT.

The chain combines TRBV29-1 with TRBJ1-2; 8 positions match TRBD1. Germline CDR1 reads SQVTM; CDR2 reads ANQGSEA. The ends lost 5 bases at V and 2 bases at J; junction bases unmatched: 4. The CDR3 spans 13 residues. CDR3 nucleotides: TGCAGCGTTTTGGACAGGGCAAACTATGGCTACACCTTC. Translating gives CSVLDRANYGYTF.

V gene TRBV25-1 combines with J gene TRBJ2-5, with 9 bases aligning to TRBD2. The CDR3 is 17 amino acids. J gave up 4 bases and V 1 base, and 10 bases lay outside the gene matches. Germline CDR1 and CDR2: MGHDK and SYGVNS. CDR3 amino acids: CASSEWGASGVPETQYF. The CDR3 DNA reads as TGTGCCAGCAGTGAATGGGGGGCTAGCGGGGTTCCAGAGACCCAGTACTTC. The full variable domain, rest sourced from reference TRBV25-1 and TRBJ2-5, is EADIYQTPRYLVIGTGKKITLECSQTMGHDKMYWYQQDPGMELHLIHYSYGVNSTEKGDLSSESTVSRIRTEHFPLTLESARPSHTSQYLCASSEWGASGVPETQYFGPGTRLLVL.

The V and J genes are TRBV4-1 and TRBJ2-7, with 7 bases aligning to TRBD2. The germline V gene has CDR1 MGHRA and CDR2 YSYEKL. This CDR3 comprises 14 residues. Losses at the gene ends were 11 bases for V and 3 bases for J; bases not matched to a gene: 13. The CDR3 region is CAGIRDYTSYEQYF. The CDR3 DNA reads as TGCGCCGGGATCCGGGACTATACAAGCTACGAGCAGTACTTC.

Concerning this clone itself: Mismatch with germline at one junction end may stem from a read error. The chain has TRBV19 and TRBJ1-4; D remains ambiguous. The CDR3 is 14 residues long. Germline V gene sequence: CDR1 LNHDA, CDR2 SQIVND (reference sequence). This CDR3 reads CASRIAATNEKLFF. Written as DNA, the CDR3 is TGTGCCAGTAGGATAGCAGCAACTAATGAAAAACTGTTTTTT.

The V gene is TRBV9, the J gene TRBJ2-1, with D perhaps given as TRBD1 or TRBD2 (5 bases each). The germline V gene has CDR1 SGDLS and CDR2 YYNGEE. The CDR3 consists of 15 residues. The V end lost 4 bases, the J end lost 4 bases, and 15 bases lay between the germline ends. CDR3 residues: CASSLRGAIYNEQFF. CDR3 in DNA: TGTGCCAGCAGCTTAAGGGGAGCGATATACAATGAGCAGTTCTTC. Filled out from reference TRBV9 and TRBJ2-1, the complete variable domain reads DSGVTQTPKHLITATGQRVTLRCSPRSGDLSVYWYQQSLDQGLQFLIQYYNGEERAKGNILERFSAQQFPDLHSELNLSSLELGDSALYFCASSLRGAIYNEQFFGPGTRLTVL.

The chain recombines TRBV4-1 with TRBJ2-6; D is uncertain. The germline gives CDR1 MGHRA, CDR2 YSYEKL. Trimming took 4 bases from V and 2 from J, leaving 9 bases between them. This CDR3 has 15 residues. As DNA, the CDR3 is TGCGCCAGCAGCCGCGATTTGACTGGGGCCAACGTCCTGACTTTC. Translating it yields CASSRDLTGANVLTF.

The V gene is TRBV11-2, the J gene TRBJ1-4, with 10 bases fitting TRBD1. CDR1 and CDR2 (germline): SGHAT, FQNNGV. CDR3 length: 15 residues. V gave up 5 bases and J gave up 8 bases; unmatched junction bases: 8. Here the CDR3 DNA reads TGTGCCAGCAGCCCCCGACAGGGGGCTAGCGAAAAACTGTTTTTT. Translating it yields CASSPRQGASEKLFF.

The chain combines TRBV4-1 with TRBJ2-7, with 12 nucleotides matching TRBD1. CDR1 and CDR2 (germline): MGHRA, YSYEKL. This CDR3 contains 15 residues. After removal of 4 bases from V and 4 bases from J, the junction contained 5 bases not matched to a gene. The CDR3 region is CASSLGTGGAYEQYF. The CDR3 DNA reads TGCGCCAGCAGCCTCGGGACAGGGGGCGCGTACGAGCAGTACTTC.

The chain combines TRBV6-5 with TRBJ1-1; D call uncertain. Between the trimmed V and J ends, which lost 0 bases and 5 bases, there was a span of 7 bases. This CDR3 contains 13 residues. CDR1 MNHEY and CDR2 SVGAGI come from the germline V gene. CDR3 in amino acids: CASSYSPVTEAFF. CDR3 bases: TGTGCCAGCAGTTACTCCCCCGTTACTGAAGCTTTCTTT.

The chain has TRBV6-6 and TRBJ2-7; D is perhaps TRBD1 (6 bases). This CDR3 is 12 amino acids long. Trimming shortened V by 6 bases and J by 3 bases, and 9 bases separated the two germline ends. The germline gives CDR1 MNHNY, CDR2 SVGAGI (reference sequence). CDR3 in DNA: TGTGCCAGCAGCCCACAGGGCTACGAGCAGTACTTC. Its protein is CASSPQGYEQYF.

The chain links TRBV2 to TRBJ2-5, with D perhaps matching TRBD1 or TRBD2 (6 bases each). This CDR3 is 14 amino acids long. Looked up from germline, CDR1 is SNHLY and CDR2 is FYNNEI. V lost 4 bases and J lost 5, with 14 bases in between. CDR3 DNA: TGTGCCAGCAGTGCGGGCAGGGGAGGCGAGACCCAGTACTTC. Residues: CASSAGRGGETQYF.

The chain couples TRBV6-1 to TRBJ1-1, with D unresolved. The CDR3 runs 13 residues. Trimming pared 8 bases from V and 2 bases from J, leaving 12 bases between. Looked up from germline, CDR1 is MNHNS and CDR2 is SASEGT. The CDR3 reads CASGTDINTEAFF. The CDR3 bases are TGTGCCAGCGGAACAGATATTAACACTGAAGCTTTCTTT.

This sequence joins TRBV5-4 and TRBJ1-1; TRBD1 is a possible D gene (6 bases). V was trimmed by 5 bases and J by 0 bases, leaving 8 bases between them. Per the germline V gene, CDR1 is SGHNT and CDR2 is YYREEE (reference sequence). The CDR3 extends over 13 amino acids. The CDR3 protein is CASRRGLNTEAFF. The CDR3 DNA follows: TGTGCCAGCAGAAGGGGGTTGAACACTGAAGCTTTCTTT.